This TCR beta chain was sequenced for a study of shared clonotypes between healthy human individuals. Recent acute infections and vaccinations were absent in the healthy HIV-negative adult donors. The CDR3 runs 17 residues. The V gene end was trimmed by 6 bases and the J gene end by 2 bases; junction bases not matched to a gene: 8. The germline gives CDR1 SNHLY, CDR2 FYNNEI. Produced via immunoSEQ multiplex PCR; TCRdb's table is partial and in-frame only. The data show hundreds of thousands of clones, roughly 70% seen once. J is TRBJ2-6 and V is TRBV2, with 9 bases fitting TRBD1. Sequencing was performed on memory CD4+ T cells sorted from blood. Noted subset: CD45RA-negative fraction. This receptor was obtained from a woman in her thirties in good health. The CDR3 nucleotides are TGTGCCAGCAGCCCAGGGACAGGGAGGGCTGGGGCCAACGTCCTGACTTTC. Amino acid sequence: CASSPGTGRAGANVLTF.